These T cell receptor beta chains were read from a single sample in a study of T cell responses to AZD1222 COVID-19 vaccine. Clones were read by immunoSEQ multiplex PCR, and TCRdb kept only the in-frame ones, dropping some. This sample yields approximately 73,000 clones, of which roughly four fifths are seen a single time; about 3.1% belongs to the top ten. The sample here was peripheral blood, taken on day 0 of AZD1222 vaccination. These receptors all come from an adult in good health. Each CDR3 is given with its conserved first and last residue. A D gene is named only where the DNA matches it firmly. Expanded clones get a size class; other rows say once, few or many, or leave the size out.

j_call v_call d_call clone_size cdr3_aa cdr3_nt
TRBJ1-4 TRBV29-1 NA NA CSVLRGEDEKLFF TGCAGCGTTCTACGGGGGGAGGATGAAAAACTGTTTTTT
TRBJ1-4 TRBV3-1/TRBV3-2 NA NA CASSQDPGAANEKLFF TGTGCCAGCAGCCAAGATCCAGGGGCAGCTAATGAAAAACTGTTTTTT
TRBJ1-5 TRBV6-5 NA once CASSYKGGDNQPQHF TGTGCCAGCAGTTATAAGGGAGGGGACAATCAGCCCCAGCATTTT
TRBJ1-6 TRBV27 NA NA CASSPNGPWSSPLHF TGTGCCAGCAGTCCAAACGGACCCTGGAGTTCACCCCTCCACTTT
TRBJ2-7 TRBV7-2 TRBD2 once CASSLWASGLYEQYF TGTGCCAGCAGCCTCTGGGCTAGCGGCCTTTACGAGCAGTACTTC
TRBJ2-7 TRBV13 TRBD2 NA CASSFGLAGDEQYF TGTGCCAGCAGCTTTGGTCTAGCGGGAGACGAGCAGTACTTC
TRBJ1-6 TRBV7-9 TRBD1 NA CASSSRTRTGVNSPLHF TGTGCCAGCAGCTCGAGGACTAGGACAGGGGTTAATTCACCCCTCCACTTT
TRBJ2-2 TRBV5-4 NA NA CASSLFRGAENTGELFF TGTGCCAGCAGCTTGTTTCGCGGGGCGGAGAACACCGGGGAGCTGTTTTTT
TRBJ2-5 TRBV2 TRBD2 NA CAASPGTKETQYF TGTGCCGCCTCCCCCGGGACTAAGGAGACCCAGTACTTC
TRBJ2-7 TRBV25-1 TRBD1 NA CASSDRVYEQYF TGTGCCAGCAGCGACAGGGTGTACGAGCAGTACTTC
TRBJ1-6 TRBV10-3 TRBD1 NA CAISESARTGGNSPLHF TGTGCCATCAGTGAGTCCGCAAGAACAGGGGGCAATTCACCCCTCCACTTT
TRBJ2-7 TRBV6-1 NA NA CASSEALWKYF TGTGCCAGCAGTGAAGCCCTTTGGAAGTACTTC
TRBJ2-1 TRBV6-4 TRBD2 NA CASSDLREAYNEQFF TGTGCCAGCAGTGACTTGCGGGAGGCATACAATGAGCAGTTCTTC
TRBJ2-7 TRBV5-8 TRBD1 NA CASSRTGTGPYEQYF TGTGCCAGCAGCCGTACCGGGACAGGTCCCTACGAGCAGTACTTC
TRBJ2-3 TRBV5-1 NA NA CASSLGANPTDTQYF TGCGCCAGCAGCTTGGGAGCGAACCCCACAGATACGCAGTATTTT
TRBJ2-1 TRBV7-3 TRBD1 NA CASSGTGRNEQFF TGTGCCAGCAGTGGGACAGGGCGGAATGAGCAGTTCTTC
TRBJ1-2 TRBV6-5 NA NA CASSRGEGYTF TGTGCCAGCAGCCGCGGGGAGGGCTACACCTTC
TRBJ1-2 TRBV12-5 NA NA CASMSTASNYGYTF TGTGCTAGTATGTCTACAGCGTCTAACTATGGCTACACCTTC
TRBJ2-5 TRBV7-9 NA NA CASRPNQETQYF TGTGCCAGCAGACCAAACCAAGAGACCCAGTACTTC
TRBJ1-5 TRBV4-3 NA NA CASSQDSASNQPQHF TGCGCCAGCAGCCAAGATTCCGCTAGCAATCAGCCCCAGCATTTT
TRBJ1-3 TRBV25-1 TRBD1 NA CASSEYGDRGTIYF TGTGCCAGCAGTGAATATGGGGACAGGGGCACCATATATTTT
TRBJ2-7 TRBV4-3 TRBD2 NA CASSRRLAGSYEQYF TGCGCCAGCAGCCGCCGACTAGCGGGGAGTTACGAGCAGTACTTC
TRBJ1-1 TRBV29-1 NA NA CSVEYGGNTEAFF TGCAGCGTTGAGTACGGGGGTAACACTGAAGCTTTCTTT